Sequencing of this TCR beta chain was carried out in a study of neurological immune-mediated disorders. At the level of the study: Within the group of 34 multiple sclerosis patients, approximately 31 were relapsing-remitting, while 3 were secondary progressive. Study-level points and caveats: Levels of TCR clonal expansion peaked in HTLV-1-associated myelopathy and reached their lowest in multiple sclerosis, under those of healthy controls.

MiXCR was run by TCRdb on the 5' RACE reads, yielding one entry per CDR3 protein. The repertoire includes fewer than 85,000 distinct CDR3 sequences, just over 5% of them detected once, and less than 2.5% sits in the top ten. This CDR3 is built from 16 residues. V dropped 2 bases and J dropped 1 base, with 14 bases sitting between them. In germline, CDR1 is MDHEN, CDR2 SYDVKM. This clonotype was detected many times. The antigen is not known. Sequencing input: PBMCs. The chain combines TRBV28 with TRBJ1-1; D not resolved. This TCR derives from a woman aged 25 to 45 with multiple sclerosis. The CDR3 nucleotides are TGTGCCAGCAGTTTAGGAACGTCCTGGGGGAACACTGAAGCTTTCTTT. Amino acid sequence: CASSLGTSWGNTEAFF.